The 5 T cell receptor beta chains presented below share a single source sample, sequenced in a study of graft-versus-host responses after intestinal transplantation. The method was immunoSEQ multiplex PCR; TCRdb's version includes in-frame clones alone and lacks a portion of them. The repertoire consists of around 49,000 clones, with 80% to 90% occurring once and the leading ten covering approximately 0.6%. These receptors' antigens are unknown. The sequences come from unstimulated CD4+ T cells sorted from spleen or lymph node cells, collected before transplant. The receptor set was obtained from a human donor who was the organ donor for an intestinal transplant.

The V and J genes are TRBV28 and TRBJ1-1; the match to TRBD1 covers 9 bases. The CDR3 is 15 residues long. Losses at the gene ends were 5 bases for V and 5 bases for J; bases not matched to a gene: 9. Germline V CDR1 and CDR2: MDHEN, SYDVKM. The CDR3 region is CASSAQGASGTEAFF. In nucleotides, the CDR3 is TGTGCCAGCAGTGCACAGGGGGCGTCCGGGACTGAAGCTTTCTTT. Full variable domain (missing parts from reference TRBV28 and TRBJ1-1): DVKVTQSSRYLVKRTGEKVFLECVQDMDHENMFWYRQDPGLGLRLIYFSYDVKMKEKGDIPEGYSVSREKKERFSLILESASTNQTSMYLCASSAQGASGTEAFFGQGTRLTVV.

The DNA for the CDR3 is TGTGCCAGCAGCCCGGGGCGGGATGGAGTGACCCAGTACTTC. This gives the protein CASSPGRDGVTQYF. The chain carries TRBV25-1 and TRBJ2-5, with a tentative D call TRBD2 (6 bases). From germline, CDR1 is MGHDK and CDR2 SYGVNS. Between the trimmed V and J ends, which lost 6 bases and 7 bases, there was a span of 18 bases. The CDR3 totals 14 residues. Full variable domain (outside the CDR3, taken from reference TRBV25-1 and TRBJ2-5): EADIYQTPRYLVIGTGKKITLECSQTMGHDKMYWYQQDPGMELHLIHYSYGVNSTEKGDLSSESTVSRIRTEHFPLTLESARPSHTSQYLCASSPGRDGVTQYFGPGTRLLVL.

The CDR3: CASSLEAGDYEQYF. CDR3 sequence (DNA): TGTGCCAGCAGCTTGGAAGCGGGAGACTACGAGCAGTACTTC. The V call is TRBV5-4, the J call TRBJ2-7; TRBD2 matches at 8 bases. Germline lookup yields CDR1 SGHNT and CDR2 YYREEE (reference sequence). The trim removed 0 bases at V and 3 bases at J, leaving 2 bases unmatched. The CDR3 extends over 14 amino acids. Variable domain in full (rest from reference TRBV5-4 and TRBJ2-7): ETGVTQSPTHLIKTRGQQVTLRCSSQSGHNTVSWYQQALGQGPQFIFQYYREEENGRGNFPPRFSGLQFPNYSSELNVNALELDDSALYLCASSLEAGDYEQYFGPGTRLTVT.

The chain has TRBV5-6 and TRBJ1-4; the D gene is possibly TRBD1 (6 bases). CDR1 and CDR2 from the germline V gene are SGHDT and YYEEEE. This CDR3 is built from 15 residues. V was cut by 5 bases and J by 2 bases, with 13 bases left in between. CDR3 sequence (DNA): TGTGCCAGCAGTCACAGGGTTTCGACTAATGAAAAACTGTTTTTT. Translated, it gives CASSHRVSTNEKLFF.

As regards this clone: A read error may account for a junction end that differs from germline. For the CDR3, the DNA is TGTGCCAGCAGCTTGGGAGCGATAAGGGGGTCCTACGAGCAGCACTTC. Protein: CASSLGAIRGSYEQHF. The rearrangement links TRBV5-6 to TRBJ2-7, with D possibly matching TRBD1 (6 bases). This CDR3 has 16 amino acids. Germline V lookup: CDR1 SGHDT, CDR2 YYEEEE. The full variable domain, its missing parts supplied by reference TRBV5-6 and TRBJ2-7, is DAGVTQSPTHLIKTRGQQVTLRCSPKSGHDTVSWYQQALGQGPQFIFQYYEEEERQRGNFPDRFSGHQFPNYSSELNVNALLLGDSALYLCASSLGAIRGSYEQHFGPGTRLTVT.